A selection of T cell receptor beta chains follows, all from one sample in a study of T cells in localized non-small cell lung cancer. Measured with immunoSEQ multiplex PCR; TCRdb has only the in-frame clones, and not every one. The sample contains roughly 36,000 clones, about 90% of which appear only once. The sequencing here drew on PBMCs, taken before any cancer treatment. These receptors originate from a man between 35 and 75 years old with stage II lung adenocarcinoma. CDR3s include the opening cysteine and the closing phenylalanine or tryptophan. The order of the fields is V gene, D gene, J gene, clone size, CDR3 DNA, CDR3 protein. D genes are given only for firm matches. Size is omitted from some rows. Given values are once, few, many or a class for expanded clones.

>TRBV6-6|-|TRBJ1-1|-
TGTGCCAGCAGTTACTCGAAATCCAGGGCTTTCTTT
CASSYSKSRAFF
>TRBV7-9|-|TRBJ2-7|-
TGTGCCAGCAGCTTACAGGCATCCTACGAGCAGTACTTC
CASSLQASYEQYF
>TRBV5-1|-|TRBJ2-3|-
TGCGCCAGCAGCCCGTTCGACACAGATACGCAGTATTTT
CASSPFDTDTQYF
>TRBV2|-|TRBJ2-7|-
TGTGCCAGCAGTGTAAACAGGGCGGGGAACGAGCAGTACTTC
CASSVNRAGNEQYF
>TRBV6-5|TRBD1|TRBJ2-7|-
TGTGCCAGCGGACCTCGACAGGGGTCCTACGAGCAGTACTTC
CASGPRQGSYEQYF
>TRBV28|-|TRBJ1-1|-
TGTGCCAGCAGAAGTGGGGGCGGGCGATCGCGGGGAACTGAAGCTTTCTTT
CASRSGGGRSRGTEAFF
>TRBV5-4|TRBD2|TRBJ2-1|-
TGTGCCAGCAGCTCGACTAGCGGCTCCTACAATGAGCAGTTCTTC
CASSSTSGSYNEQFF
>TRBV2|TRBD1|TRBJ2-5|once
TGTGCCAGCAAACGGGACAGCTACTATGAGACCCAGTACTTC
CASKRDSYYETQYF
>TRBV7-2|-|TRBJ2-7|-
TGTGCCAGCAGCTTTAGTAGCGAGGGTTCCTACGAGCAGTACTTC
CASSFSSEGSYEQYF
>TRBV11-2|-|TRBJ1-1|-
TGTGCCAGCAGCTTTCTCGGCACTGAAGCTTTCTTT
CASSFLGTEAFF
>TRBV27|TRBD1|TRBJ1-2|-
TGTGCCAGCAGCCCCAACAGACAGGGGCACTATGGCTACACCTTC
CASSPNRQGHYGYTF
>TRBV5-6|TRBD1|TRBJ1-2|-
TGTGCCAGCAGTTTTGTGCACGGGGGACAGAAGTTCTATGGCTACACCTTC
CASSFVHGGQKFYGYTF
>TRBV19|-|TRBJ2-6|-
TGTGCCAGTAGAAAAATCCAGCGAAAGTTCTCGGATCTTGGGGCCAACGTCCTGACTTTC
CASRKIQRKFSDLGANVLTF
>TRBV19|TRBD1|TRBJ1-5|-
TGTGCCAGTAGTATAGGGCCAGGGGGTGGTCAGCCCCAGCATTTT
CASSIGPGGGQPQHF
>TRBV4-1|TRBD1|TRBJ1-3|-
TGCGCCAGCAGCCACCCCATCCCCGACAGGGCTGGAAACACCATATATTTT
CASSHPIPDRAGNTIYF
>TRBV5-1|TRBD2|TRBJ2-5|-
TGCGCCAGCAGCTACCGCTCTAGCGGGGGGTACCAAGAGACCCAGTACTTC
CASSYRSSGGYQETQYF
>TRBV5-1|-|TRBJ2-3|-
TGCGCCAGCAGCTTGGCCTGGCACACAGATACGCAGTATTTT
CASSLAWHTDTQYF
>TRBV7-2|-|TRBJ1-1|-
TGTGCCAGCAGCTTGCCGCTCTCTTACGACAGACCGAACACTGAAGCTTTCTTT
CASSLPLSYDRPNTEAFF
>TRBV12-5|-|TRBJ2-2|-
TGTGCTAGTGGTTCCCTGACCGGGACCGGGGAGCTGTTTTTT
CASGSLTGTGELFF
>TRBV11-1|-|TRBJ1-5|-
TGTGCCAGCAGCAAGGACAGTGTCAATCAGCCCCAGCATTTT
CASSKDSVNQPQHF
>TRBV19|TRBD1|TRBJ1-2|-
TGTGCCAGCAGCCGAAACAGGGGTTACACCTTC
CASSRNRGYTF
>TRBV19|-|TRBJ1-2|once
TGTGCCAGTAACCTACAAGGGGCAGGACATGGCTACACCTTC
CASNLQGAGHGYTF
>TRBV7-9|TRBD2|TRBJ2-3|-
TGTGCCAGCAGTCCCAAGCGGGAGAGGGGAGATACGCAGTATTTT
CASSPKRERGDTQYF
>TRBV10-3|-|TRBJ1-1|-
TGTGCCATCAGTGCCGGGGTGACGGACACTGAAGCTTTCTTT
CAISAGVTDTEAFF
>TRBV27|-|TRBJ1-2|-
TGTGCCAGCAGCCGGAGTTCCGGCTATGGCTACACCTTC
CASSRSSGYGYTF
>TRBV10-1|-|TRBJ2-5|-
TGCGCCAGCACTGGGGGAGTTGGGGAGACCCAGTACTTC
CASTGGVGETQYF
>TRBV29-1|-|TRBJ2-1|-
TGCAGCGCTGGCGACATTCATGGCAATGAGCAGTTCTTC
CSAGDIHGNEQFF
>TRBV7-2|TRBD1|TRBJ2-5|-
TGTGCCAGCAGCTTATCGTCCGGGACAGGGCAAGAGACCCAGTACTTC
CASSLSSGTGQETQYF
>TRBV9|-|TRBJ1-5|-
TGTGCCAGCAGCGTAGATGGCAGCAATCAGCCCCAGCATTTT
CASSVDGSNQPQHF
>TRBV11-2|-|TRBJ1-2|-
TGTGCCAGCAGCTTAAAGGGGGGCTATGGCTACACCTTC
CASSLKGGYGYTF
>TRBV6-1|-|TRBJ2-7|-
TGTGCCAGCAGTGAACGGATCTCCTACGAGCAGTACTTC
CASSERISYEQYF
>TRBV18|TRBD2|TRBJ2-1|-
TGTGCCAGCTCACCGTGGACTAGCGGGAGTTCCTACAATGAGCAGTTCTTC
CASSPWTSGSSYNEQFF